This passage covers 19 T cell receptor beta chains from one sample sequenced in a study of metastatic and nonmetastatic thyroid tumors (TCRdb year 2020). No patient had received any treatment before thyroid surgery. The library was made by PCR. Sequencing took place on an Illumina HiSeq 4000. The public reads were run again by TCRdb, first through fastp at Q25 and then through MiXCR, and only productive beta chains were kept. The sample data list tens of thousands of clones, and approximately 26% of these were observed just once. The top ten constitute 3.4% of the sample. The sequenced material came from blood. The receptors were gathered from a male donor with papillary thyroid cancer or a benign thyroid nodule (not recorded which). Some clones in this sample may be carry-over from other donors' samples.

The V call is TRBV30, the J call TRBJ1-2, with a weak D call TRBD1 (6 bases). Between the trimmed V and J ends, which lost 0 bases and 0 bases, there was a span of 11 bases. Germline CDR1 GTSNPN, CDR2 SVGIG (reference sequence). The CDR3 totals 15 residues. The CDR3: CAWSVSGGSNYGYTF. The DNA of the CDR3 is TGTGCCTGGAGTGTCTCCGGGGGCTCTAACTATGGCTACACCTTC.

This clone appeared many times. J is TRBJ2-7 and V is TRBV28; no definite D call. Trimming took off 8 bases at V and 0 bases at J, with 14 bases between the two ends. The germline gives CDR1 MDHEN, CDR2 SYDVKM. This CDR3 is built from 14 residues. The CDR3 bases are TGTGCCAGCCAGAGCAGGACGACCTCCTACGAGCAGTACTTC. It yields the protein CASQSRTTSYEQYF.

This clone has ten or more counts. The V and J genes are TRBV7-9 and TRBJ1-1; D uncertain. The germline gives CDR1 SEHNR, CDR2 FQNEAQ (reference sequence). The CDR3 sequence is 14 residues long. The V and J ends lost 3 bases and 1 base respectively, with 9 bases between them. The DNA of the CDR3 is TGTGCCAGCAGCTTTCCCGACGGGAACACTGAAGCTTTCTTT. Translating gives CASSFPDGNTEAFF.

This clone showed up many times. This chain links TRBV20-1 with TRBJ2-7; D unresolved. The CDR3 is made up of 16 amino acids. Trimming shortened V by 3 bases and J by 3 bases, and 21 bases separated the two germline ends. The germline gives CDR1 DFQATT, CDR2 SNEGSKA (reference sequence). CDR3: CSARTLAAPSHYEQYF. CDR3 DNA sequence: TGCAGTGCTAGGACGTTGGCAGCACCATCGCACTACGAGCAGTACTTC.

This clone is judged medium-sized. The rearrangement uses TRBV5-1 and TRBJ2-7; 8 bases map to TRBD2. J was trimmed by 6 bases and V by 2 bases; bases with no gene match: 10. From germline, CDR1 is SGHRS and CDR2 YFSETQ. There are 15 residues in the CDR3. The DNA for the CDR3 is TGCGCCAGCAGCTTCCCGGTCGGGGGGGGCGCCGAGCAGTACTTC. It yields the protein CASSFPVGGGAEQYF.

This clone was counted ten times or more. V usage is TRBV19 and J usage is TRBJ2-6; possible D gene TRBD2, 5 bases. The V and J ends lost 1 base and 2 bases respectively, with 9 bases between them. The CDR3 is 16 amino acids. CDR1 is LNHDA and CDR2 is SQIVND in the germline V gene (reference sequence). For the CDR3, the DNA is TGTGCCAGTAGTATAGGGAAGAGGGCTGGGGCCAACGTCCTGACTTTC. Encoded protein: CASSIGKRAGANVLTF.

This clone appeared many times. The chain couples TRBV3-1 to TRBJ2-2; tentatively, D is TRBD1 or TRBD2 (6 bases each). Trimming cost V 7 bases and J 1 base, with 16 bases left between them. CDR1 and CDR2 from the germline V gene are LGHDT and YNNKEL (reference sequence). The CDR3 runs to 16 residues. The CDR3 region has the DNA TGTGCCAGCACACCCCGGGGGCTCCAGAACACCGGGGAGCTGTTTTTT. It yields the protein CASTPRGLQNTGELFF.

This clone is medium-sized within its sample. The chain joins TRBV12-3 or TRBV12-4 to TRBJ2-1; 12 nucleotides agree with TRBD2. The CDR3 is made up of 15 amino acids. J lost 6 bases, V lost 5 bases, and 5 bases had no gene match. The CDR3 DNA reads TGTGCCAGCAGTCCCCGACTAGCGGGAGTCAATGAGCAGTTCTTC. Its translation is CASSPRLAGVNEQFF.

This clone was detected many times. J is TRBJ2-3 and V is TRBV5-1; no clear D. The V gene lost 1 base and the J gene lost 2 bases, with 2 bases spanning the gap. The CDR3 is 12 residues long. Germline-derived CDR1 and CDR2 are SGHRS and YFSETQ. The chain's CDR3 is CASSLSTDTQYF. CDR3 nucleotide sequence: TGCGCCAGCAGCTTGTCCACAGATACGCAGTATTTT.

This chain connects TRBV5-1 to TRBJ2-7, with TRBD1 identical over 9 bases. This CDR3 is 15 amino acids long. The V gene's germline CDR1 is SGHRS and CDR2 YFSETQ. Trimming at V came to 4 bases and at J to 4 bases, leaving 9 bases not matched to a gene. In DNA, the CDR3 is TGCGCCAGCAGCGTAGCCGGGACAGGGCTGTACGAGCAGTACTTC. Encoded protein: CASSVAGTGLYEQYF.

This clone has just one count. The J gene is TRBJ1-1, the V gene TRBV30, with D maybe TRBD1 (5 bases). Germline assignment: CDR1 GTSNPN and CDR2 SVGIG (reference sequence). This CDR3 has 13 residues. Between the trimmed V and J ends, which lost 1 base and 1 base, there was a span of 7 bases. The CDR3 bases are TGTGCCTGGAGTGGGGGACCGAACACTGAAGCTTTCTTT. It codes for CAWSGGPNTEAFF.

In its sample, this clone was seen a few times. The chain joins TRBV20-1 to TRBJ1-5, with 9 bases aligning to TRBD1. V shed 5 bases, J shed 3 bases, and the junction held 5 bases outside the gene matches. The germline CDR1 and CDR2 sequences are DFQATT and SNEGSKA (reference sequence). The CDR3 is 14 amino acids. The CDR3 sequence: CSAWTGVLNQPQHF. The DNA of the CDR3 is TGCAGTGCTTGGACAGGGGTCCTCAATCAGCCCCAGCATTTT.

This clone was detected ten times or more. The V call is TRBV18, the J call TRBJ1-1, with a tentative D call TRBD1 (6 bases). Trimming pared 4 bases from V and 0 bases from J, leaving 12 bases between. This CDR3 spans 15 amino acids. The germline V gene encodes CDR1 KGHSH and CDR2 LQKENI. DNA for the CDR3: TGTGCCAGCTCACGACAGGACTGGGTGAACACTGAAGCTTTCTTT. It translates to CASSRQDWVNTEAFF.

Comment on this clone: Mismatch with germline at one junction end may stem from a read error. The chain recombines TRBV24-1 with TRBJ1-1; D is ambiguous. Germline V lookup: CDR1 KGHDR, CDR2 SFDVKD. CDR3 length: 16 amino acids. The CDR3 nucleotides read TGTGCCACCGCTCCGTGGACCCGACCCATGAACACTGAAGCTCTCTTT. Its translation: CATAPWTRPMNTEALF.

The rearrangement links TRBV28 to TRBJ2-2; D is unclear. V gave up 5 bases and J gave up 3 bases, with 7 bases separating them. Germline V CDR1 and CDR2: MDHEN, SYDVKM. The CDR3 covers 13 residues. In DNA, the CDR3 is TGTGCCAGCAGTCCCCGTCACACCGGGGAGCTGTTTTTT. Encoded protein: CASSPRHTGELFF.

This clone showed up many times. The rearrangement uses TRBV11-1 and TRBJ2-7; D could derive from TRBD1 or TRBD2 (6 bases each). The CDR3 contains 14 residues. Germline V lookup: CDR1 SGHAT, CDR2 FQDESV (reference sequence). The germline V and J ends were trimmed by 0 bases and 3 bases, with 9 bases remaining between them. The CDR3 coding sequence is TGTGCCAGCAGCTTAGCGGGGGGCCTCTACGAGCAGTACTTC. It specifies CASSLAGGLYEQYF.

The chain carries TRBV7-2 and TRBJ2-7; 8 nucleotides line up with TRBD1. CDR3 length equals 15 residues. The germline gives CDR1 SGHTA, CDR2 FQGNSA. Unmatched junction bases numbered 7, after V lost 1 base and J lost 5 bases. CDR3: CASSLGGTGGNEQYF. CDR3 DNA sequence: TGTGCCAGCAGCTTAGGTGGGACAGGTGGTAACGAGCAGTACTTC.

Of note for this clone: At one end, the junction sequence differs from germline, possibly due to a read error. V and J are TRBV7-9 and TRBJ2-1; D is perhaps TRBD1 or TRBD2 (6 bases each). This CDR3 is 14 amino acids long. The germline V gene has CDR1 SEHNR and CDR2 FQNEAQ (reference sequence). CDR3 protein: CASRGTLSYNQQFF. The CDR3 nucleotides are TGTGCCAGCCGGGGGACACTTTCCTACAATCAGCAGTTCTTC. Together with reference TRBV7-9 and TRBJ2-1, the CDR3 gives the full variable domain: DTGVSQNPRHKITKRGQNVTFRCDPISEHNRLYWYRQTLGQGPEFLTYFQNEAQLEKSRLLSDRFSAERPKGSFSTLEIQRTEQGDSAMYLCASRGTLSYNQQFFGPGTRLTVL.

In this sample, this clone turned up many times. The rearrangement links TRBV2 to TRBJ2-2; no definite D call. Trimming took 5 bases from V and 7 from J, leaving 2 bases between them. Germline-derived CDR1 and CDR2 are SNHLY and FYNNEI. The CDR3 is 10 amino acids. CDR3 sequence: CASSFGELFF. Written as DNA, the CDR3 is TGTGCCAGCAGTTTCGGGGAGCTGTTTTTT.